The next 21 T cell receptor beta chains were all read from a single sample in a study of beta chain features in type 1 diabetes. Study outcomes and limitations: Within each of all four CD4+ subsets, Type 1 diabetes patients had TCRB CDR3s that were moderately but significantly shorter.

All of the isolated RNA was reverse transcribed, so expressed TCRB transcripts were sequenced. Clones were read by immunoSEQ multiplex PCR, and TCRdb kept only the in-frame ones, dropping some. The data hold 120,000 or so clones, with roughly a sixth observed a single time. No cognate antigen is known for these TCRs. The sequenced material came from central memory CD4+ T cells from blood. The receptors originated from a young man with type 1 diabetes.

This clone was detected only once. The rearrangement joins TRBV7-9 to TRBJ2-7, with D maybe TRBD1 (7 bases). CDR1 is SEHNR and CDR2 is FQNEAQ in the germline V gene (reference sequence). This CDR3 contains 16 residues. V lost 5 bases to trimming and J lost 0 bases, with 17 bases between them. The CDR3 DNA reads as TGTGCCAGCAGCCAACAGGGGCGGCGGGACTCCTACGAGCAGTACTTC. Its protein product is CASSQQGRRDSYEQYF.

The rearrangement joins TRBV7-9 to TRBJ2-1, with TRBD1 as a possible D gene (6 bases). The CDR3 totals 18 residues. In germline, CDR1 is SEHNR, CDR2 FQNEAQ (reference sequence). Trimming took 0 bases from V and 3 from J, leaving 18 bases between them. DNA for the CDR3: TGTGCCAGCAGCTTAGCCAGGGGAAAGGGGGTCAACTACAATGAGCAGTTCTTC. As protein: CASSLARGKGVNYNEQFF.

This chain links TRBV30 with TRBJ2-7; 7 bases are a match to TRBD1. Germline loops: CDR1 GTSNPN, CDR2 SVGIG (reference sequence). The V segment lost 5 bases and the J segment 2 bases; nucleotides outside the gene matches: 3. CDR3 length: 12 amino acids. Here the CDR3 DNA reads TGTGCCTGGGGGGGACAGACCTACGAGCAGTACTTC. This encodes CAWGGQTYEQYF.

This clone was picked up a small number of times. V and J are TRBV2 and TRBJ2-7; tentative D call: TRBD2 (6 bases). CDR1 is SNHLY, CDR2 FYNNEI, per germline. The CDR3 runs 14 residues. Deletions cut 7 bases from V and 3 bases from J, with 16 bases between. Here the CDR3 DNA reads TGTGCCAGCATGCAAGCGGGCGCCAGCTACGAGCAGTACTTC. Residues: CASMQAGASYEQYF.

To note about this clone: Other nucleotide sequences in the sample specify the same CDR3. The J gene is TRBJ2-7, the V gene TRBV18; D unresolved. This CDR3 comprises 11 residues. Between the trimmed V and J ends, which lost 2 bases and 4 bases, there was a span of 3 bases. The V gene's germline CDR1 is KGHSH and CDR2 LQKENI. Here the CDR3 reads CASSPGYEQYF. The DNA of the CDR3 is TGTGCCAGCTCACCAGGGTACGAGCAGTACTTC.

This clone was picked up a small number of times. The V call is TRBV5-4, the J call TRBJ2-5, with a tentative D call TRBD1 (6 bases). CDR3 length equals 14 residues. Germline V CDR1 and CDR2: SGHNT, YYREEE (reference sequence). V was cut by 4 bases and J by 2 bases, with 12 bases left in between. In nucleotides, the CDR3 is TGTGCCAGCAGCCCCCGGACAGCACAAGAGACCCAGTACTTC. Translation: CASSPRTAQETQYF.

V is TRBV2 and J is TRBJ2-1; 10 nucleotides match TRBD2. Unmatched junction bases numbered 2, after V lost 6 bases and J lost 3 bases. Per the germline V gene, CDR1 is SNHLY and CDR2 is FYNNEI. CDR3 size: 14 residues. CDR3 sequence: CASRRTSGYNEQFF. In DNA form, the CDR3 reads TGTGCCAGCAGACGGACTAGCGGCTACAATGAGCAGTTCTTC.

This clone turned up a few times. The chain carries TRBV14 and TRBJ2-1; the match to TRBD2 covers 14 bases. The CDR3 totals 16 residues. CDR1 SGHDN and CDR2 FVKESK come from the germline V gene. Trimming cost V 3 bases and J 6 bases; bases outside gene matches: 4. The chain's CDR3 is CASSQTSGRGSNEQFF. The CDR3 bases are TGTGCCAGCAGCCAGACTAGCGGGAGGGGTAGCAATGAGCAGTTCTTC.

The genes are TRBV7-3 and TRBJ2-2; 9 nucleotides match TRBD1. Trimming removed 4 bases from V and 2 bases from J; junction bases left unmatched: 5. The CDR3 is made up of 16 amino acids. CDR1 is SGHTA and CDR2 is FQGTGA in the germline V gene. The CDR3 protein is CASSSPQGANTGELFF. Here the CDR3 DNA reads TGTGCCAGCAGCTCCCCACAGGGGGCTAACACCGGGGAGCTGTTTTTT.

The genes are TRBV28 and TRBJ2-7; D perhaps matches TRBD1 (6 bases). The V end was cut by 6 bases, the J end by 3 bases, with 15 bases between. The CDR3 extends over 14 amino acids. Germline assignment: CDR1 MDHEN and CDR2 SYDVKM. The CDR3: CASSKPGHFYEQYF. CDR3 bases: TGTGCCAGCAGCAAACCGGGACATTTCTACGAGCAGTACTTC. Combining the CDR3 with reference TRBV28 and TRBJ2-7 gives the whole variable domain DVKVTQSSRYLVKRTGEKVFLECVQDMDHENMFWYRQDPGLGLRLIYFSYDVKMKEKGDIPEGYSVSREKKERFSLILESASTNQTSMYLCASSKPGHFYEQYFGPGTRLTVT.

This clone turned up a few times. This chain uses TRBV30 with TRBJ1-5, with TRBD1 matching over 10 bases. V dropped 0 bases and J dropped 2; count of bases not matched to a gene: 7. The CDR3 is 17 residues long. Germline CDR1 reads GTSNPN; CDR2 reads SVGIG (reference sequence). CDR3 sequence: CAWSVGTGVMGNQPQHF. The CDR3 nucleotides are TGTGCCTGGAGTGTAGGGACAGGGGTAATGGGCAATCAGCCCCAGCATTTT.

This sequence joins TRBV9 and TRBJ2-2; D may be TRBD2 (5 bases). The V and J ends lost 6 bases and 2 bases respectively, with 11 bases between them. Germline values: CDR1 SGDLS, CDR2 YYNGEE. The CDR3 has 14 amino acids. Written as DNA, the CDR3 is TGTGCCAGCAAGAGCGGCGGAAACACCGGGGAGCTGTTTTTT. Residues: CASKSGGNTGELFF.

The rearrangement links TRBV9 to TRBJ2-7; D unclear. Germline-derived CDR1 and CDR2 are SGDLS and YYNGEE. Trimming took 6 bases from V and 0 from J, leaving 13 bases between them. The CDR3 sequence is 14 residues long. The chain's CDR3 is CASTSDPSSYEQYF. DNA of the CDR3: TGTGCCAGCACCTCCGACCCTTCCTCCTACGAGCAGTACTTC.

At least ten counts were recorded for this clone. V is TRBV25-1 and J is TRBJ2-5, with TRBD2 matching 8 bases. The CDR3 is 16 residues long. With 0 bases clipped from V and 5 bases from J, the junction kept 8 bases outside the gene matches. Germline V CDR1 and CDR2: MGHDK, SYGVNS. This CDR3 reads CASSEYKGLEVETQYF. CDR3 in DNA: TGTGCCAGCAGTGAATATAAGGGACTAGAGGTTGAGACCCAGTACTTC.

This clone was observed a few times. The chain combines TRBV30 with TRBJ2-7; D may be TRBD2 (5 bases). The CDR3 consists of 13 residues. Trimming shortened V by 3 bases and J by 9 bases, and 18 bases separated the two germline ends. The germline CDR1 and CDR2 sequences are GTSNPN and SVGIG (reference sequence). The CDR3 DNA sequence: TGTGCCTGGAGACCGAGCGGTTATCCATTGCAGTACTTC. Protein: CAWRPSGYPLQYF.

In nucleotides, the CDR3 is TGTGCCATCAGTGAGGCGCCTGGAACGGTAGCGGGGGGTCCAGAGACCCAGTACTTC. Its translation: CAISEAPGTVAGGPETQYF. V gene TRBV10-3 combines with J gene TRBJ2-5, with 10 bases aligning to TRBD2. Germline trimming cut 2 bases from V and 4 bases from J; bases unmatched to any gene: 16. The CDR3 loop spans 19 amino acids. CDR1 ENHRY and CDR2 SYGVKD come from the germline V gene.

This clone was seen a few times. J is TRBJ2-5 and V is TRBV7-9, with 8 bases fitting TRBD2. CDR1 and CDR2 from the germline V gene are SEHNR and FQNEAQ (reference sequence). With 5 bases clipped from V and 5 bases from J, the junction kept 7 bases outside the gene matches. This CDR3 has 14 residues. The CDR3 region has the DNA TGTGCCAGCAGCACTATAGCGGGGTGGGAGACCCAGTACTTC. Protein product: CASSTIAGWETQYF.

This clone was counted ten times or more. Other nucleotide sequences from this sample produce the same CDR3. The chain is built from TRBV7-9 and TRBJ1-6, with D perhaps TRBD1 (6 bases). Trimming took off 4 bases at V and 6 bases at J, with 10 bases between the two ends. The CDR3 covers 14 residues. Germline V gene data show CDR1 as SEHNR and CDR2 as FQNEAQ (reference sequence). CDR3 protein: CASSSQGGNSPLHF. For the CDR3, the DNA is TGTGCCAGCAGCTCACAGGGAGGTAATTCACCCCTCCACTTT.

This clone was detected only a few times. The chain uses TRBV9 and TRBJ2-3; D might be TRBD1 (5 bases). V shed 0 bases and J shed 3 bases, with 11 bases lying between them. CDR3 size: 15 residues. Per the germline V gene, CDR1 is SGDLS and CDR2 is YYNGEE. CDR3 bases: TGTGCCAGCAGCGTAGGGAAGCAGGGTACAGATACGCAGTATTTT. It yields the protein CASSVGKQGTDTQYF.

This clone occurred a few times. The chain recombines TRBV14 with TRBJ2-1, with D maybe TRBD2 (5 bases). V was pared by 4 bases and J by 4 bases, with 11 bases between. The CDR3 is 14 amino acids. CDR1 SGHDN and CDR2 FVKESK come from the germline V gene. Written as DNA, the CDR3 is TGTGCCAGCAGCCCTATCACTAGTTACAATGAGCAGTTCTTC. This codes for CASSPITSYNEQFF.

This clone has a handful of counts. This sequence joins TRBV7-9 and TRBJ1-1; D uncertain. There are 12 residues in the CDR3. Per germline, CDR1 SEHNR and CDR2 FQNEAQ (reference sequence). V was trimmed by 0 bases and J by 5 bases, leaving 4 bases between them. The CDR3 protein is CASSLAWTEAFF. CDR3 nucleotides: TGTGCCAGCAGCTTAGCTTGGACTGAAGCTTTCTTT.